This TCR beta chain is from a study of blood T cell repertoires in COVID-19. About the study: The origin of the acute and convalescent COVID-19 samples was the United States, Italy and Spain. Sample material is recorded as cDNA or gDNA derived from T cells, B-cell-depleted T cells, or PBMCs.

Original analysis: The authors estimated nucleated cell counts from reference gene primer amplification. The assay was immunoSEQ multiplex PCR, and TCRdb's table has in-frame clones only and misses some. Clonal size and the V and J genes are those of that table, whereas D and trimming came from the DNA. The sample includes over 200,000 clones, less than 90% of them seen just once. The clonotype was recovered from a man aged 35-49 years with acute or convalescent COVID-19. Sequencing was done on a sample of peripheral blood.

The CDR3 bases are TGTGCCTGGACTAGCGGGGAACCTCCCTACGAGCAGTACTTC. This translates into CAWTSGEPPYEQYF. J is TRBJ2-7 and V is TRBV30; 9 nucleotides line up with TRBD2. Germline V gives CDR1 GTSNPN, CDR2 SVGIG (reference sequence). The CDR3 totals 14 residues. V trimming: 4 bases; J trimming: 2 bases; junction bases outside the gene matches: 6. The variable domain in full, completed from reference TRBV30 and TRBJ2-7, reads SQTIHQWPATLVQPVGSPLSLECTVEGTSNPNLYWYRQAAGRGLQLLFYSVGIGQISSEVPQNLSASRPQDRQFILSSKKLLLSDSGFYLCAWTSGEPPYEQYFGPGTRLTVT.